These T cell receptor beta chains were read from a single sample in a study of T cell responses to AZD1222 COVID-19 vaccine. Produced via immunoSEQ multiplex PCR; TCRdb's table is partial and in-frame only. The sample carries 120,000 to 150,000 clones, around 89% recorded once. The source material was peripheral blood, sampled on day 0 of AZD1222 vaccination. Every receptor here comes from an adult in good health. The CDR3 runs from the conserved cysteine through the conserved F or W. The order of the fields is D gene, V gene, clone size, J gene, CDR3 DNA, CDR3 protein. The D gene is left open where the match is weak. Where a row states a size, it is once, few, many or the class of an expanded clone; other rows omit it.

D gene: NA; V gene: TRBV11-3; clone size: NA; J gene: TRBJ2-5; CDR3 DNA: TGTGCCAGCAGCTTTGGACAGAAAGAGACCCAGTACTTC; CDR3 protein: CASSFGQKETQYF
D gene: NA; V gene: TRBV19; clone size: NA; J gene: TRBJ1-5; CDR3 DNA: TGTGCCAGTAGTCGGGGGCAGGGAAGCAATCAGCCCCAGCATTTT; CDR3 protein: CASSRGQGSNQPQHF
D gene: NA; V gene: TRBV19; clone size: NA; J gene: TRBJ2-1; CDR3 DNA: TGTGCCAGTAGTATAGATCGTGGACAGATCTACAATGAGCAGTTCTTC; CDR3 protein: CASSIDRGQIYNEQFF
D gene: TRBD1; V gene: TRBV30; clone size: NA; J gene: TRBJ2-7; CDR3 DNA: TGTGCCTGGGGAGAAGGACAGGGGGCCTACGAGCAGTACTTC; CDR3 protein: CAWGEGQGAYEQYF
D gene: TRBD1; V gene: TRBV3-1/TRBV3-2; clone size: NA; J gene: TRBJ1-1; CDR3 DNA: TGTGCCAGCAGCCAACAGGGGGCGAGAGTTCGGCCTGAAGCTTTCTTT; CDR3 protein: CASSQQGARVRPEAFF
D gene: NA; V gene: TRBV18; clone size: NA; J gene: TRBJ1-5; CDR3 DNA: TGTGCCAGCTCACCGGACAAAGAGTGGGATCAGCCCCAGCATTTT; CDR3 protein: CASSPDKEWDQPQHF
D gene: TRBD1; V gene: TRBV5-1; clone size: NA; J gene: TRBJ1-2; CDR3 DNA: TGCGCCAGCAGCTTCGGGACAGGGGCCTATGGCTACACCTTC; CDR3 protein: CASSFGTGAYGYTF
D gene: NA; V gene: TRBV27; clone size: NA; J gene: TRBJ1-1; CDR3 DNA: TGTGCCAGCGCCCCGGGACACCTGAACACTGAAGCTTTCTTT; CDR3 protein: CASAPGHLNTEAFF
D gene: TRBD1; V gene: TRBV19; clone size: NA; J gene: TRBJ1-1; CDR3 DNA: TGTGCCAGTAGTGCGAGGACAGGGCGGGAAGCTTTCTTT; CDR3 protein: CASSARTGREAFF
D gene: NA; V gene: TRBV10-1; clone size: NA; J gene: TRBJ1-2; CDR3 DNA: TGCGCCAGCAGTGAGCTGCCGGGATATGGCTACACCTTC; CDR3 protein: CASSELPGYGYTF
D gene: NA; V gene: TRBV2; clone size: NA; J gene: TRBJ1-2; CDR3 DNA: TGTGCCAGCAGACTATTGGACAGCTATGGCTACACCTTC; CDR3 protein: CASRLLDSYGYTF
D gene: TRBD1; V gene: TRBV9; clone size: few; J gene: TRBJ2-7; CDR3 DNA: TGTGCCAGCAGCTCCGGGACAGTCCCCTACGAGCAGTACTTC; CDR3 protein: CASSSGTVPYEQYF
D gene: TRBD1; V gene: TRBV30; clone size: NA; J gene: TRBJ2-5; CDR3 DNA: TGTGCCTGGACTCTGTACGGGACAGCTCAAGAGACCCAGTACTTC; CDR3 protein: CAWTLYGTAQETQYF
D gene: NA; V gene: TRBV7-9; clone size: few; J gene: TRBJ1-6; CDR3 DNA: TGTGCCAGCAGCTGGACAGATAATTCACCCCTCCACTTT; CDR3 protein: CASSWTDNSPLHF
D gene: TRBD1; V gene: TRBV30; clone size: NA; J gene: TRBJ2-7; CDR3 DNA: TGTGCCTGGAGTGGGGACAGAGCCTACGAGCAGTACTTC; CDR3 protein: CAWSGDRAYEQYF
D gene: NA; V gene: TRBV5-5; clone size: NA; J gene: TRBJ2-7; CDR3 DNA: TGTGCCAGCAGCTTCGTAGGGGCACGGAGCTTTTACGAGCAGTACTTC; CDR3 protein: CASSFVGARSFYEQYF
D gene: NA; V gene: TRBV9; clone size: NA; J gene: TRBJ2-3; CDR3 DNA: TGTGCCAGCAGCGTACCTCTCACAGATACGCAGTATTTT; CDR3 protein: CASSVPLTDTQYF
D gene: TRBD1; V gene: TRBV4-2; clone size: NA; J gene: TRBJ1-2; CDR3 DNA: TGTGCCAGCAGCCCCGGGACAGGGGACTATGGCTACACCTTC; CDR3 protein: CASSPGTGDYGYTF
D gene: NA; V gene: TRBV7-8; clone size: NA; J gene: TRBJ2-7; CDR3 DNA: TGTGCCAGCAGCTTAATCGGGGGGCCGTACGAGCAGTACTTC; CDR3 protein: CASSLIGGPYEQYF
D gene: TRBD2; V gene: TRBV28; clone size: NA; J gene: TRBJ2-3; CDR3 DNA: TGTGCCAGCAGTTTTCCTAGCGGGTACGGGGCAGATACGCAGTATTTT; CDR3 protein: CASSFPSGYGADTQYF
D gene: NA; V gene: TRBV7-8; clone size: NA; J gene: TRBJ1-1; CDR3 DNA: TGTGCCAGCACACTAGGGGGATCAACCCAAGCTTTCTTT; CDR3 protein: CASTLGGSTQAFF
D gene: NA; V gene: TRBV14; clone size: NA; J gene: TRBJ2-2; CDR3 DNA: TGTGCCAGCAGCCAGTTTAGGGCGAACACCGGGGAGCTGTTTTTT; CDR3 protein: CASSQFRANTGELFF
D gene: NA; V gene: TRBV27; clone size: once; J gene: TRBJ2-3; CDR3 DNA: TGTGCCAGCAGTTGTTTGGAACAAGGCACAGATACGCAGTATTTT; CDR3 protein: CASSCLEQGTDTQYF
D gene: TRBD1; V gene: TRBV5-1; clone size: NA; J gene: TRBJ1-2; CDR3 DNA: TGCGCCAGCAGCCAGGGACAGGGGTTTTACGGCTACACCTTC; CDR3 protein: CASSQGQGFYGYTF
D gene: NA; V gene: TRBV13; clone size: NA; J gene: TRBJ2-7; CDR3 DNA: TGTGCCAGCAGCTCCGTTCAGCGGTCCACCCTCTACGAGCAGTACTTC; CDR3 protein: CASSSVQRSTLYEQYF
D gene: NA; V gene: TRBV5-1; clone size: NA; J gene: TRBJ1-2; CDR3 DNA: TGCGCCAGCAGCCTTACAGTCTTGGATGGCTACACCTTC; CDR3 protein: CASSLTVLDGYTF
D gene: NA; V gene: TRBV27; clone size: many; J gene: TRBJ1-6; CDR3 DNA: TGTGCCAGCAGTTTATACTACCCCCTGGGTAATTCACCCCTCCACTTT; CDR3 protein: CASSLYYPLGNSPLHF
D gene: TRBD2; V gene: TRBV12-5; clone size: NA; J gene: TRBJ2-3; CDR3 DNA: TGTGCTAGTTTAATAGCGGGAGGCTTCACGCAGTATTTT; CDR3 protein: CASLIAGGFTQYF
D gene: NA; V gene: TRBV6-2/TRBV6-3; clone size: NA; J gene: TRBJ2-7; CDR3 DNA: TGTGCCAGCAGTTATCTGGGGACGAGGGAGCAGTACTTC; CDR3 protein: CASSYLGTREQYF
D gene: NA; V gene: TRBV14; clone size: NA; J gene: TRBJ2-7; CDR3 DNA: TGTGCCAGCAGCCAAGATCTCGGCTACGAGCAGTACTTC; CDR3 protein: CASSQDLGYEQYF
D gene: TRBD1; V gene: TRBV12-3/TRBV12-4; clone size: NA; J gene: TRBJ1-1; CDR3 DNA: TGTGCCAGCAGCCTGGACAGGATTGAAGCTTTCTTT; CDR3 protein: CASSLDRIEAFF
D gene: NA; V gene: TRBV5-1; clone size: few; J gene: TRBJ1-3; CDR3 DNA: TGCGCCAGCAGCTTGGCCTCTTCGGGGAGCTCTGGAAACACCATATATTTT; CDR3 protein: CASSLASSGSSGNTIYF
D gene: NA; V gene: TRBV28; clone size: NA; J gene: TRBJ2-2; CDR3 DNA: TGTGCCAGCAGGCTGGGGGGGGCAAACCCCGGGGAGCTGTTTTTT; CDR3 protein: CASRLGGANPGELFF
D gene: NA; V gene: TRBV24-1; clone size: NA; J gene: TRBJ1-2; CDR3 DNA: TGTGCCACCAGTGATTCGGGGGCTAACTATGGCTACACCTTC; CDR3 protein: CATSDSGANYGYTF
D gene: NA; V gene: TRBV5-4; clone size: once; J gene: TRBJ2-7; CDR3 DNA: TGTGCCAGCAGCTTGGGCGGTTCAGCCTACGAGCAGTACTTC; CDR3 protein: CASSLGGSAYEQYF
D gene: NA; V gene: TRBV11-1; clone size: NA; J gene: TRBJ1-2; CDR3 DNA: TGTGCCAGCAGCTTAGCCTTGAGTGGTGGCTACACCTTC; CDR3 protein: CASSLALSGGYTF